Listed below are T cell receptor beta chains from one sample, sequenced in a study of vaccination effects on CD4 cells after COVID-19. These receptors lack a known antigen. Only in-frame clones appear in the TCRdb table, and some are missing; sequencing was by immunoSEQ multiplex PCR. The profile shows fewer than 85,000 clones, about 80% of them singletons. The starting material was CD4+ T cells from PBMCs cultured with HCoV-OC43 spike peptides, obtained after COVID-19 vaccination. Receptors originate from a human donor who received a COVID-19 vaccine. Each CDR3 is given with its conserved first and last residue. A D gene is named only where the DNA matches it firmly. The listing skips clone size in some rows; elsewhere it reads once, few, many or a size class.

>15|-|few|TRBV7-9|TRBJ1-2
TGTGCCAGCAGCCCCTCCCTAGACAGTCACTATGGCTACACCTTC
CASSPSLDSHYGYTF
>15|TRBD1|once|TRBV7-3|TRBJ2-1
TGTGCCAGCAGCTCCTCACAGACAGGGTCCAATGAGCAGTTCTTC
CASSSSQTGSNEQFF
>14|-|-|TRBV18|TRBJ2-5
TGTGCCAGCTCACCGGGGATCCTCCGTGAGACCCAGTACTTC
CASSPGILRETQYF
>15|-|once|TRBV2|TRBJ1-5
TGTGCCAGCAGTGTGAGCCAGGGGAGCAATCAGCCCCAGCATTTT
CASSVSQGSNQPQHF
>15|-|few|TRBV6-2/TRBV6-3|TRBJ2-6
TGTGCCAGCAGTTACTCGGGCTCTGGGGCCAACGTCCTGACTTTC
CASSYSGSGANVLTF
>15|-|-|TRBV18|TRBJ1-1
TGTGCCAGCTCACCACCGCTAGCCCTGAACACTGAAGCTTTCTTT
CASSPPLALNTEAFF
>14|-|-|TRBV3-1/TRBV3-2|TRBJ1-5
TGTGCCAGCAGCCTACGACAGGACAATCAGCCCCAGCATTTT
CASSLRQDNQPQHF
>13|-|-|TRBV3-1/TRBV3-2|TRBJ1-3
TGTGCCAGCAGCCTCGACAGGGGAAACACCATATATTTT
CASSLDRGNTIYF
>14|-|-|TRBV6-6|TRBJ1-1
TGTGCCAGCAGGATAACTCAGGGGAACACTGAAGCTTTCTTT
CASRITQGNTEAFF
>14|-|once|TRBV2|TRBJ2-5
TGTGCCAGCAGTGATGATCAGGTCGGGGAGACCCAGTACTTC
CASSDDQVGETQYF
>15|TRBD2|-|TRBV5-3|TRBJ2-2
TGTGCCAGAAGCAAGATTAGCGGGGGCCGACGGGAGCTGTTTTTT
CARSKISGGRRELFF
>14|-|-|TRBV6-1|TRBJ1-6
TGTGCCAGCAGTGAAGGATGGGCAGGGTCACCCCTCCACTTT
CASSEGWAGSPLHF
>15|TRBD1|few|TRBV5-1|TRBJ1-2
TGCGCCAGCAGCGCCGACAGGGAGGCTGCTCGGGGCTACACCTTC
CASSADREAARGYTF
>15|TRBD1|-|TRBV18|TRBJ1-2
TGTGCCAGCTCCTTAACCGTCGGGGACAGCTATGGCTACACCTTC
CASSLTVGDSYGYTF
>16|-|-|TRBV27|TRBJ1-6
TGTGCCAGCAGTCGCGAGGGGAGCAGGGCCAATTCACCCCTCCACTTT
CASSREGSRANSPLHF
>13|-|-|TRBV27|TRBJ1-2
TGTGCCAGCAGACCCGACGGAGTCTATGGCTACACCTTC
CASRPDGVYGYTF
>16|TRBD2|-|TRBV7-2|TRBJ2-1
TGTGCCAGCAGCAAAGATAGCGGGGGGGCCTTCTTGGAGCAGTTCTTC
CASSKDSGGAFLEQFF
>17|-|-|TRBV28|TRBJ1-2
TGTGCCAGCAGCCCCTTCAAGGCAGGCCCACAGTTGTATGGCTACACCTTC
CASSPFKAGPQLYGYTF
>13|-|-|TRBV2|TRBJ1-4
TGTGCCAGCACTGCCAGGACTAATGAAAAACTGTTTTTT
CASTARTNEKLFF
>16|TRBD2|few|TRBV6-2/TRBV6-3|TRBJ2-2
TGTGCCAGCAGTTACCGGCTAGCGGGGGTTACCGGGGAGCTGTTTTTT
CASSYRLAGVTGELFF
>18|TRBD2|-|TRBV28|TRBJ2-3
TGTGCCAGCAGTTACCTCGGGGGGTTTCGAGGAGGCACAGATACGCAGTATTTT
CASSYLGGFRGGTDTQYF
>14|-|few|TRBV4-2|TRBJ2-2
TGTGCCAGCAGCCTCTCCCGGAACACCGGGGAGCTGTTTTTT
CASSLSRNTGELFF
>17|-|-|TRBV28|TRBJ2-5
TGTGCCAGCAGTTTCTCATCTCTCGGACGGTTGAGAGAGACCCAGTACTTC
CASSFSSLGRLRETQYF
>15|-|few|TRBV18|TRBJ2-5
TGTGCCAGCTCACAAGGAGGTTTGAGAAGAGAGGCCCAGTACTTC
CASSQGGLRREAQYF
>15|-|-|TRBV6-5|TRBJ2-5
TGTGCCAGCAGTTACGCCGGACTCCTCCAAGAGACCCAGTACTTC
CASSYAGLLQETQYF
>13|-|-|TRBV5-1|TRBJ1-6
TGCGCCAGCAGCCTGGCGGGCCTCTCACCCCTCCACTTT
CASSLAGLSPLHF
>13|-|-|TRBV5-1|TRBJ1-4
TGCGCCAGCAGCTTACAAGGAACTGAAAAACTGTTTTTT
CASSLQGTEKLFF
>15|-|-|TRBV6-5|TRBJ2-5
TGTGCCAGCAGTTACCGGGGGGCGCCCGGAGAGACCCAGTACTTC
CASSYRGAPGETQYF
>15|-|-|TRBV19|TRBJ1-5
TGTGCCAGTAGTATAGACGGCAGAAGCAATCAGCCCCAGCATTTT
CASSIDGRSNQPQHF
>14|-|-|TRBV6-5|TRBJ1-4
TGTGCCAGCAGGAAGGGTGGAACTAATGAAAAACTGTTTTTT
CASRKGGTNEKLFF
>13|-|-|TRBV6-5|TRBJ2-2
TGTGCCAGCAAGCTAAGGTCGGGGGGGGAGCTGTTTTTT
CASKLRSGGELFF
>19|TRBD1|-|TRBV23-1|TRBJ1-6
TGCGCCAGCAGTCAATCTGTGGTGGCAGGGGGAAAGGAAAATTCACCCCTCCACTTT
CASSQSVVAGGKENSPLHF
>17|TRBD2|-|TRBV7-3|TRBJ2-5
TGTGCCAGCAGCTTAACGTTAGCGGCTAGCGGGACGGAGACCCAGTACTTC
CASSLTLAASGTETQYF